These 21 T cell receptor beta chains originate from one sample sequenced in a study of CD8 T cell repertoires and HIV-1 epitope variants. Generated by immunoSEQ multiplex PCR, the TCRdb table keeps only in-frame clones and is missing some. The sample has approximately 90,000 clones; 60% to 80% are singletons. The sequencing input was uncultured baseline CD8+ T cells from peripheral blood mononuclear cells (PBMCs). Every receptor here comes from a male donor with HIV.

This clone was detected many times. The DNA of the CDR3 is TGTGCCATTTCAACCTGGACTAGCGGCAATGAGCAGTTCTTC. Encoded protein: CAISTWTSGNEQFF. The chain joins TRBV15 to TRBJ2-1; 10 positions agree with TRBD2. This CDR3 comprises 14 residues. V was pared by 10 bases and J by 6 bases, with 9 bases of the junction left unmatched. Germline CDR1 LNHNV, CDR2 YYDKDF (reference sequence).

The J gene is TRBJ1-5, the V gene TRBV6-4; D may be TRBD1 (6 bases). CDR3 length: 14 residues. V lost 9 bases to trimming and J lost 1 base, with 13 bases between them. The germline V gene encodes CDR1 MRHNA and CDR2 SNTAGT. The CDR3, as DNA: TGTGCCAGACGCGGGGGGCGCAGCAATCAGCCCCAGCATTTT. As protein: CARRGGRSNQPQHF.

The CDR3 sequence is CASSPLAGAGETQYF. CDR3 bases: TGTGCCAGCAGCCCCTTAGCGGGAGCGGGAGAGACCCAGTACTTC. The chain employs TRBV7-9 and TRBJ2-5; TRBD2 matches 9 bases. The CDR3 spans 15 residues. Per the germline V gene, CDR1 is SEHNR and CDR2 is FQNEAQ (reference sequence). The V gene end was trimmed by 5 bases and the J gene end by 4 bases; junction bases not matched to a gene: 8.

This clone was observed many times. The rearrangement joins TRBV6-6 to TRBJ1-2, with 8 positions matching TRBD1. The trim removed 0 bases at V and 6 bases at J, leaving 9 bases unmatched. The V gene's germline CDR1 is MNHNY and CDR2 SVGAGI (reference sequence). CDR3 length equals 16 residues. The CDR3 DNA is TGTGCCAGCAGTTACTCCTTGCCAGGGGGCGCGGATGGCTACACCTTC. Its protein product is CASSYSLPGGADGYTF.

The rearrangement links TRBV19 to TRBJ2-1; 7 bases map to TRBD1. Germline CDR1 and CDR2: LNHDA and SQIVND (reference sequence). This CDR3 is 15 amino acids long. The trim removed 3 bases at V and 7 bases at J, leaving 9 bases unmatched. The CDR3: CASSIGQGDSNEQFF. CDR3 nucleotides: TGTGCCAGTAGTATTGGGCAGGGGGATAGTAATGAGCAGTTCTTC.

The chain uses TRBV27 and TRBJ1-4; possibly TRBD1 for D (5 bases). Germline CDR1 and CDR2: MNHEY and SMNVEV (reference sequence). The germline V and J ends were trimmed by 6 bases and 4 bases, with 18 bases remaining between them. The CDR3 loop spans 16 amino acids. The CDR3 bases are TGTGCCAGCAGCCCCCGGGGGGGTTCCCTTAATGAAAAACTGTTTTTT. It yields the protein CASSPRGGSLNEKLFF.

CDR3 nucleotides: TGCGCCAGCAGCTTGGGGATGCGGGGGCTTGGGGATACGCAGTATTTT. Protein sequence: CASSLGMRGLGDTQYF. The chain recombines TRBV5-1 with TRBJ2-3, with D tentatively TRBD2 (7 bases). Germline V gene lookup returns CDR1 SGHRS and CDR2 YFSETQ. Trimming removed 0 bases at V and 6 bases at J, with 17 bases between. The CDR3 contains 16 residues.

CDR3 bases: TGCAGCGTCGACACAGGGCTGGGACGGAACATTCAGTACTTC. Protein sequence: CSVDTGLGRNIQYF. V is TRBV29-1 and J is TRBJ2-4, with D possibly matching TRBD1 (6 bases). CDR1 is SQVTM, CDR2 ANQGSEA, per germline. Trimming left V 6 bases short and J 7 bases short, with 19 bases between. CDR3 length: 14 residues.

This rearrangement joins TRBV28 to TRBJ2-3, with D uncertain. V shed 3 bases and J shed 5 bases, with 12 bases lying between them. The CDR3 loop spans 14 amino acids. The germline V gene has CDR1 MDHEN and CDR2 SYDVKM. This CDR3 is CASSLRVGIDTQYF. The CDR3 DNA follows: TGTGCCAGCAGTTTGCGAGTGGGGATAGATACGCAGTATTTT. Supplemented by reference TRBV28 and TRBJ2-3, the full variable domain reads DVKVTQSSRYLVKRTGEKVFLECVQDMDHENMFWYRQDPGLGLRLIYFSYDVKMKEKGDIPEGYSVSREKKERFSLILESASTNQTSMYLCASSLRVGIDTQYFGPGTRLTVL.

The rearrangement joins TRBV5-1 to TRBJ1-4; D unresolved. V lost 0 bases and J 6 bases, leaving 12 bases between the germline ends. This CDR3 is 15 amino acids long. Germline V lookup: CDR1 SGHRS, CDR2 YFSETQ. The CDR3 DNA is TGCGCCAGCAGCTTGGAGGACGCCAGGTATGAAAAACTGTTTTTT. Its protein product is CASSLEDARYEKLFF.

In DNA form, the CDR3 reads TGTGCCAGCAGCTTGGAGGGACAGGGGAACTATGGCTACACCTTC. As protein: CASSLEGQGNYGYTF. This chain connects TRBV5-6 to TRBJ1-2; 10 positions match TRBD1. Germline-derived CDR1 and CDR2 are SGHDT and YYEEEE. Trimming took 0 bases from V and 2 from J; bases not matched to a gene: 1. This CDR3 region has 15 residues.

The chain carries TRBV18 and TRBJ1-5; D remains ambiguous. With 6 bases removed from V and 1 base from J, the gap between germline ends came to 16 bases. CDR3 size: 16 residues. CDR1 KGHSH and CDR2 LQKENI come from the germline V gene. CDR3 DNA sequence: TGTGCCAGCTCGCCTATTGGGAGCAAGAGCAATCAGCCCCAGCATTTT. Residues: CASSPIGSKSNQPQHF.

This clone has more than one count but fewer than ten. The chain employs TRBV4-3 and TRBJ1-5; perhaps TRBD1 as D (6 bases). With 0 bases removed from V and 3 bases from J, the gap between germline ends came to 9 bases. The CDR3 has 15 amino acids. Germline V gene sequence: CDR1 LGHNA, CDR2 YSLEER. The CDR3 DNA follows: TGCGCCAGCAGCCAAGATTGGGGGCCCAATCAGCCCCAGCATTTT. Its translation: CASSQDWGPNQPQHF.

The J gene is TRBJ2-7, the V gene TRBV15; D ambiguous. V lost 0 bases and J lost 3, with 9 bases in between. The CDR3 has 14 amino acids. CDR1 is LNHNV and CDR2 is YYDKDF in the germline V gene (reference sequence). The CDR3 region is CATSRDEGSYEQYF. The CDR3, as DNA: TGTGCCACCAGCAGAGATGAAGGCAGCTACGAGCAGTACTTC.

This sequence joins TRBV19 and TRBJ1-1; 9 nucleotides align to TRBD1. V lost 3 bases and J lost 1; bases outside the gene matches: 6. Germline V gene sequence: CDR1 LNHDA, CDR2 SQIVND (reference sequence). The CDR3 loop spans 16 amino acids. DNA of the CDR3: TGTGCCAGTAGTATTCTACCGGGACAGGGGAACACTGAAGCTTTCTTT. As protein: CASSILPGQGNTEAFF. Looking up the rest from reference TRBV19 and TRBJ1-1 gives the full variable domain: DGGITQSPKYLFRKEGQNVTLSCEQNLNHDAMYWYRQDPGQGLRLIYYSQIVNDFQKGDIAEGYSVSREKKESFPLTVTSAQKNPTAFYLCASSILPGQGNTEAFFGQGTRLTVV.

This chain uses TRBV9 with TRBJ1-2; D perhaps matches TRBD1 (5 bases). The CDR3 runs 16 residues. V gave up 4 bases and J gave up 0 bases, with 16 bases separating them. Germline CDR1 and CDR2: SGDLS and YYNGEE. The CDR3 is CASSSSYRTPNYGYTF. Written as DNA, the CDR3 is TGTGCCAGCAGCTCATCCTATCGGACACCTAACTATGGCTACACCTTC.

The rearrangement links TRBV29-1 to TRBJ1-3; D not certain. V was trimmed by 0 bases and J by 0 bases, leaving 12 bases between them. The CDR3 loop spans 16 amino acids. CDR1 is SQVTM, CDR2 ANQGSEA, per germline. Written as DNA, the CDR3 is TGCAGCGTTGAAGATCCCCTGGAAACCTCTGGAAACACCATATATTTT. Translated: CSVEDPLETSGNTIYF.

This clone was recorded only once. Germline and junction disagree at one end, which may indicate a read error. The chain carries TRBV7-9 and TRBJ2-1, with a weak D call TRBD2 (5 bases). The CDR3 length is 13 residues. The V gene's germline CDR1 is SEHNR and CDR2 FQNEAQ (reference sequence). CDR3 in amino acids: CASSLGGRNEQFF. The CDR3, as DNA: TGTGCTAGCAGCTTAGGAGGAAGAAATGAGCAGTTCTTC.

This chain links TRBV28 with TRBJ2-7; TRBD1 matches at 9 bases. The germline CDR1 and CDR2 sequences are MDHEN and SYDVKM. The CDR3 runs 16 residues. V gave up 8 bases and J gave up 2 bases; unmatched junction bases: 13. The CDR3 sequence is CASRLTATGGTYEQYF. CDR3 in DNA: TGTGCCAGCCGACTAACCGCGACAGGGGGTACCTACGAGCAGTACTTC.

J is TRBJ1-1 and V is TRBV4-2, with 7 nucleotides matching TRBD1. Germline CDR1 reads LGHNA; CDR2 reads YNFKEQ. The CDR3 totals 16 residues. Trimming took 1 base from V and 1 from J; bases not matched to a gene: 6. DNA of the CDR3: TGTGCCAGCAGCCAAGCCCCCGGGACAGCGAACACTGAAGCTTTCTTT. Protein: CASSQAPGTANTEAFF.

This chain's CDR3 is CASRDRGNNEQFF. The CDR3 DNA follows: TGTGCCAGTAGGGACAGGGGGAACAATGAGCAGTTCTTC. This rearrangement joins TRBV19 to TRBJ2-1, with TRBD1 matching over 10 bases. Losses at the gene ends were 6 bases for V and 5 bases for J; bases not matched to a gene: 1. This CDR3 has 13 amino acids. The germline CDR1 and CDR2 sequences are LNHDA and SQIVND (reference sequence).